What follows are 18 T cell receptor beta chains derived from one specimen sequenced in a study of breast tumors, draining lymph nodes, adjacent tissues. TCRdb re-called the multiplex PCR reads through MiXCR, storing one row per CDR3 protein. The sample yields 50,000 to 55,000 distinct CDR3 sequences, 35% to 50% seen once. What was sequenced was breast tumor tissue. The receptors shown here come from a female donor with breast cancer. Some clones in this sample may be carry-over from other donors' samples.

V and J are TRBV11-1 and TRBJ2-1, with a possible D match to TRBD1 (6 bases). Germline CDR1 reads SGHAT; CDR2 reads FQDESV (reference sequence). V lost 3 bases and J 8 bases, leaving 11 bases between the germline ends. The CDR3 runs 13 residues. The CDR3 is CASSFQQGDEQFF. CDR3 coding DNA: TGTGCCAGCAGCTTCCAACAGGGTGATGAGCAGTTCTTC.

This clonotype was counted at least ten times. The chain has TRBV5-8 and TRBJ2-2, with 8 positions matching TRBD2. The CDR3 spans 14 residues. V shed 7 bases and J 6 bases; nucleotides not matched to a gene: 8. Germline CDR1 is SGHTS and CDR2 is YDEGEE. The DNA for the CDR3 is TGTGCCAGCGTGAAGCGGGAGACTGCCGGGGAGCTGTTTTTT. This encodes CASVKRETAGELFF.

This clonotype came up many times. A much larger clone differs by one base, so this may be a read error. CDR3 loop: CASSLTGTDPDGYTF. The CDR3 bases are TGTGCCAGCAGCCTTACCGGGACGGACCCCGATGGCTACACCTTC. The chain carries TRBV6-4 and TRBJ1-2, with TRBD1 as a possible D gene (5 bases). Germline CDR1 reads MRHNA; CDR2 reads SNTAGT. The length of the CDR3 is 15 residues. V dropped 6 bases and J dropped 6 bases, with 20 bases sitting between them.

The CDR3 sequence is CASGSSRNEQFF. In DNA, the CDR3 is TGTGCTAGTGGGTCCTCCAGGAATGAGCAGTTCTTC. The chain couples TRBV12-5 to TRBJ2-5; D remains ambiguous. The J call may not be correct, given that the DNA end is closer to TRBJ2-1. This CDR3 is 12 amino acids long. Germline V gene data show CDR1 as LGHNT and CDR2 as FRNRAP.

This clonotype was observed at least ten times. The V gene is TRBV4-3, the J gene TRBJ2-3; TRBD2 matches at 8 bases. Unmatched junction bases numbered 4, after V lost 3 bases and J lost 2 bases. This CDR3 has 15 amino acids. Germline CDR1 is LGHNA and CDR2 is YSLEER. Here the CDR3 reads CASSQILADTDTQYF. The CDR3 DNA is TGCGCCAGCAGCCAGATACTAGCGGACACAGATACGCAGTATTTT.

There are many counts of this clonotype. This sequence joins TRBV6-1 and TRBJ1-5; 7 nucleotides match TRBD1. CDR3 length: 16 residues. The junction had 9 bases not matched to a gene; V was cut back by 1 base and J by 6 bases. Germline V gene lookup returns CDR1 MNHNS and CDR2 SASEGT. The CDR3: CASSEEPAGGGQPQHF. The CDR3 region has the DNA TGTGCCAGCAGTGAAGAACCAGCAGGGGGAGGTCAGCCCCAGCATTTT.

The chain combines TRBV7-2 with TRBJ2-1, with 11 nucleotides matching TRBD2. The trim removed 5 bases at V and 4 bases at J, leaving 7 bases unmatched. The length of the CDR3 is 16 residues. Germline values: CDR1 SGHTA, CDR2 FQGNSA. Here the CDR3 reads CASSLGLAAYYNEQFF. The CDR3 DNA reads TGTGCCAGCAGCCTGGGACTAGCGGCCTATTACAATGAGCAGTTCTTC.

There are many counts of this clonotype. Relative to the germline gene, one junction end is altered; a read error may explain this. V usage is TRBV20-1 and J usage is TRBJ2-2, with a possible D match to TRBD2 (10 bases). The CDR3 spans 19 residues. Germline values: CDR1 DFQATT, CDR2 SNEGSKA (reference sequence). The CDR3 sequence: CSARGTGKRTSGNTGELFF. The CDR3, as DNA: TGCAGTGCCAGAGGGACAGGGAAACGGACTAGCGGGAACACCGGGGAGCTGTTTTTT.

A few counts support this clonotype. This sequence may be a read error, since a much larger clone differs from it by one base. The rearrangement links TRBV5-4 to TRBJ2-7; no clear D. This CDR3 is 12 amino acids long. V lost 2 bases and J lost 6, with 9 bases in between. Germline V gene sequence: CDR1 SGHNT, CDR2 YYREEE (reference sequence). This CDR3 reads CASSLKATEQYF. The CDR3 nucleotides are TGTGCCAGCAGCTTAAAAGCAACCGAGCAGTACTTC.

CDR3: CASSKDLAEGETQYF. The CDR3 DNA is TGTGCCAGCAGCAAAGACCTAGCGGAAGGGGAGACCCAGTACTTC. This rearrangement joins TRBV7-9 to TRBJ2-5, with TRBD2 matching 7 bases. With V trimmed by 5 bases and J by 5 bases, 11 bases remained unmatched. CDR1 is SEHNR and CDR2 is FQNEAQ in the germline V gene (reference sequence). The CDR3 has 15 amino acids.

In this sample, this clonotype turned up many times. V is TRBV3-1 and J is TRBJ2-3; no reliable D call. Germline CDR1 and CDR2: LGHDT and YNNKEL (reference sequence). The V gene lost 7 bases and the J gene lost 5 bases, with 13 bases spanning the gap. The CDR3 runs to 13 residues. The CDR3 loop reads CASTPQDGDTQYF. CDR3 in DNA: TGTGCCAGCACCCCCCAAGACGGAGATACGCAGTATTTT.

V is TRBV6-6 and J is TRBJ1-1, with D possibly TRBD1 on 5 matching bases. V lost 5 bases and J 0 bases, leaving 16 bases between the germline ends. The CDR3 has 16 residues. The germline V gene has CDR1 MNHNY and CDR2 SVGAGI (reference sequence). The chain's CDR3 is CASSNGADYLNTEAFF. The CDR3 DNA is TGTGCCAGCAGTAACGGGGCTGATTACCTGAACACTGAAGCTTTCTTT.

This clonotype has a count of ten or more. This chain uses TRBV30 with TRBJ2-1; TRBD2 agrees at 12 bases. J gave up 4 bases and V 2 bases, and 3 bases lay outside the gene matches. This CDR3 has 15 residues. Germline V CDR1 and CDR2: GTSNPN, SVGIG (reference sequence). DNA of the CDR3: TGTGCCTGGAGTCGGCTAGCGGGAGGGTACAATGAGCAGTTCTTC. The encoded protein is CAWSRLAGGYNEQFF. Complete variable domain (other parts from reference TRBV30 and TRBJ2-1): SQTIHQWPATLVQPVGSPLSLECTVEGTSNPNLYWYRQAAGRGLQLLFYSVGIGQISSEVPQNLSASRPQDRQFILSSKKLLLSDSGFYLCAWSRLAGGYNEQFFGPGTRLTVL.

This sequence joins TRBV5-4 and TRBJ2-5, with D unclear. Per germline, CDR1 SGHNT and CDR2 YYREEE (reference sequence). The CDR3 spans 14 residues. V gave up 0 bases and J gave up 1 base, with 7 bases separating them. The CDR3 spells CASSLGPSQETQYF. The CDR3 region has the DNA TGTGCCAGCAGCTTGGGGCCGAGCCAAGAGACCCAGTACTTC. The full variable domain, its missing parts supplied by reference TRBV5-4 and TRBJ2-5, is ETGVTQSPTHLIKTRGQQVTLRCSSQSGHNTVSWYQQALGQGPQFIFQYYREEENGRGNFPPRFSGLQFPNYSSELNVNALELDDSALYLCASSLGPSQETQYFGPGTRLLVL.

This clonotype has at least ten counts. The chain joins TRBV29-1 to TRBJ2-1; the match to TRBD1 covers 9 bases. V was pared by 7 bases and J by 3 bases, with 7 bases of the junction left unmatched. The CDR3 runs 14 residues. Germline V lookup: CDR1 SQVTM, CDR2 ANQGSEA. CDR3 bases: TGCAGCGGGGCAACAGGGGGCATCTACAATGAGCAGTTCTTC. Its protein is CSGATGGIYNEQFF.

At least ten counts were recorded for this clonotype. The CDR3 reads CSATTSGSLETQYF. The CDR3 DNA is TGCAGTGCTACTACTAGCGGGAGTCTTGAGACCCAGTACTTC. The chain couples TRBV20-1 to TRBJ2-5, with 11 bases fitting TRBD2. The CDR3 consists of 14 residues. V trimming: 4 bases; J trimming: 5 bases; junction bases outside the gene matches: 6. CDR1 and CDR2 (germline): DFQATT, SNEGSKA (reference sequence).

V gene TRBV25-1 combines with J gene TRBJ2-7; 7 nucleotides line up with TRBD2. V was clipped by 4 bases and J by 0 bases; unmatched bases: 12. CDR1 is MGHDK, CDR2 SYGVNS, per germline. The CDR3 runs to 17 residues. CDR3: CASSAEPPGLHSYEQYF. Here the CDR3 DNA reads TGTGCCAGCAGTGCCGAACCCCCGGGACTACACTCCTACGAGCAGTACTTC.

Comment on this clonotype: A much larger clone lies a single base off, so this may be a read error. The rearrangement links TRBV20-1 to TRBJ2-2; 10 positions agree with TRBD1. The V gene's germline CDR1 is DFQATT and CDR2 SNEGSKA (reference sequence). The J segment lost 4 bases and the V segment lost 0 bases, leaving 5 bases of the junction unmatched. The CDR3 contains 16 residues. The CDR3 is CSARDAGTGATGELFF. DNA of the CDR3: TGCAGTGCTAGAGACGCCGGGACAGGGGCCACCGGGGAGCTGTTTTTT.